These 11 T cell receptor beta chains were sequenced from one sample in a study of blood T cell repertoires in COVID-19. Profiled with immunoSEQ multiplex PCR; TCRdb holds only in-frame clones, not every one. The data show under 250,000 clones, more than 85% seen once. The source material was peripheral blood. Source of these receptors: a man aged 55-75 years with COVID-19, enrolled during active disease.

The chain combines TRBV9 with TRBJ1-5; 7 nucleotides match TRBD1. This CDR3 spans 15 amino acids. Germline trimming cut 0 bases from V and 3 bases from J; bases unmatched to any gene: 3. Germline CDR1 is SGDLS and CDR2 is YYNGEE. The CDR3 nucleotides are TGTGCCAGCAGCGTAGGACAGGGCCCCAATCAGCCCCAGCATTTT. Translating it yields CASSVGQGPNQPQHF.

This sequence joins TRBV7-9 and TRBJ1-2; 8 bases line up with TRBD1. J gave up 5 bases and V 5 bases, and 4 bases lay outside the gene matches. CDR1 SEHNR and CDR2 FQNEAQ come from the germline V gene (reference sequence). The CDR3 loop spans 13 amino acids. As DNA, the CDR3 is TGTGCCAGCAGCCGCCGGACAGGGTATGGCTACACCTTC. It encodes CASSRRTGYGYTF.

The chain employs TRBV3-1 (or the pseudogene TRBV3-2) and TRBJ1-2, with 8 bases lining up with TRBD1. The trim removed 1 base at V and 14 bases at J, leaving 6 bases unmatched. Germline CDR1 and CDR2: LGHDT and YNNKEL (reference sequence). This CDR3 has 12 amino acids. In DNA form, the CDR3 reads TGTGCCAGCAGCCAAGCGGACAGGGAAGCTACCTTC. Its translation is CASSQADREATF.

The J gene is TRBJ2-5, the V gene TRBV5-6; 7 nucleotides match TRBD1. Unmatched junction bases numbered 7, after V lost 3 bases and J lost 5 bases. Germline CDR1 is SGHDT and CDR2 is YYEEEE. This CDR3 is built from 14 residues. CDR3 loop: CASSSGTAYETQYF. In DNA form, the CDR3 reads TGTGCCAGCAGCTCGGGGACAGCGTACGAGACCCAGTACTTC.

Only one count was recorded for this clone. The genes are TRBV7-9 and TRBJ2-6; possible D gene TRBD2, 6 bases. Germline CDR1 is SEHNR and CDR2 is FQNEAQ (reference sequence). The germline V and J ends were trimmed by 1 base and 0 bases, with 16 bases remaining between them. The CDR3 is 19 amino acids. This CDR3 is CASSLGGAGHNSGANVLTF. For the CDR3, the DNA is TGTGCCAGCAGCTTAGGCGGGGCGGGGCATAACTCTGGGGCCAACGTCCTGACTTTC.

The rearrangement links TRBV19 to TRBJ1-2; D is perhaps TRBD1 (6 bases). CDR1 LNHDA and CDR2 SQIVND come from the germline V gene (reference sequence). V dropped 0 bases and J dropped 10 bases, with 12 bases sitting between them. CDR3 length equals 13 residues. The CDR3 region has the DNA TGTGCCAGTAGTATAGATCCAGGGGTCCTCTACACCTTC. Amino acids: CASSIDPGVLYTF.

The chain joins TRBV6-6 to TRBJ2-3; a weak D match, TRBD2 (5 bases). The V end lost 2 bases, the J end lost 0 bases, and 12 bases lay between the germline ends. Germline CDR1 reads MNHNY; CDR2 reads SVGAGI (reference sequence). The CDR3 consists of 16 residues. The DNA of the CDR3 is TGTGCCAGCAGTTACGGAAGAGGGTTAAGCACAGATACGCAGTATTTT. Translation gives CASSYGRGLSTDTQYF.

This clone was recorded once. The genes are TRBV5-4 and TRBJ2-7, with 7 bases identical to TRBD2. From germline, CDR1 is SGHNT and CDR2 YYREEE (reference sequence). The CDR3 spans 14 residues. Losses at the gene ends were 7 bases for V and 0 bases for J; bases not matched to a gene: 7. CDR3 coding DNA: TGTGCCAGCGGGAAAAGCGGGAACTCCTACGAGCAGTACTTC. Translation gives CASGKSGNSYEQYF.

The chain carries TRBV9 and TRBJ1-1; 8 bases map to TRBD1. The CDR3 sequence is 14 residues long. The V segment lost 4 bases and the J segment 6 bases; nucleotides outside the gene matches: 8. Germline V CDR1 and CDR2: SGDLS, YYNGEE. This CDR3 is CASSINPTGAEAFF. The CDR3 nucleotides read TGTGCCAGCAGCATAAACCCGACAGGGGCTGAAGCTTTCTTT. Full variable domain (missing parts from reference TRBV9 and TRBJ1-1): DSGVTQTPKHLITATGQRVTLRCSPRSGDLSVYWYQQSLDQGLQFLIQYYNGEERAKGNILERFSAQQFPDLHSELNLSSLELGDSALYFCASSINPTGAEAFFGQGTRLTVV.

The chain combines TRBV5-6 with TRBJ1-2, with D possibly TRBD1 on 5 matching bases. Between the trimmed V and J ends, which lost 0 bases and 2 bases, there was a span of 14 bases. The CDR3 is 16 amino acids. Germline V lookup: CDR1 SGHDT, CDR2 YYEEEE. The CDR3 DNA follows: TGTGCCAGCAGCTTGGCCGGGGGGAATTCAAACTATGGCTACACCTTC. Protein sequence: CASSLAGGNSNYGYTF.

J is TRBJ2-1 and V is TRBV5-4; maybe TRBD2 (7 bases). Trimming cost V 3 bases and J 3 bases, with 16 bases left between them. The CDR3 is 16 residues long. Per germline, CDR1 SGHNT and CDR2 YYREEE (reference sequence). CDR3 in amino acids: CASSSKGGGHYNEQFF. The CDR3 nucleotides are TGTGCCAGCAGCTCCAAAGGGGGGGGCCACTACAATGAGCAGTTCTTC.